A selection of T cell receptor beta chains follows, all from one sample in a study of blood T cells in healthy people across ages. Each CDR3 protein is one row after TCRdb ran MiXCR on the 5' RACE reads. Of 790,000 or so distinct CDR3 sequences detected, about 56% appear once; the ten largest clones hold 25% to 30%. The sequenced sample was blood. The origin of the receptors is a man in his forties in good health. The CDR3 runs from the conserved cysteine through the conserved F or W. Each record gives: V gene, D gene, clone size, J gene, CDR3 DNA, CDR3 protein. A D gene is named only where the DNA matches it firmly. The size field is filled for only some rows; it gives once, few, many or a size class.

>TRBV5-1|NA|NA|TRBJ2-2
TGCGCCAGCAGCTTGGGTGTCAGGCACACCAGGGAGCTGTTTTTT
CASSLGVRHTRELFF
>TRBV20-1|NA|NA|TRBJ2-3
TGCAGTGCTACCTCTAGCGAAACCGGGGTCGCAGATACGCAGTATTTT
CSATSSETGVADTQYF
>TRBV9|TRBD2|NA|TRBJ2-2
TGTGCCAGCAGCGTAGGAACTAGCGGAAACACCGGGGAGCTGTTTTTT
CASSVGTSGNTGELFF
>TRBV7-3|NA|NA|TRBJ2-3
TGTGCCAGCAGCTTAATGCCAGCGGTTAGCACAGATACGCAGTATTTT
CASSLMPAVSTDTQYF
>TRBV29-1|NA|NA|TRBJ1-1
TGCAGCGTTACCCGGGGGGCTTCGACTGAAGCTTTCTTT
CSVTRGASTEAFF
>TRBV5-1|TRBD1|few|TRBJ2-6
TGCGCCAGCAGCTTGGACGGGACAGCTGGGGCCAACGTCCTGACTTTC
CASSLDGTAGANVLTF
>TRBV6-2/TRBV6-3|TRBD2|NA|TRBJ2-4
TGTGCCAGCAGTCGCCCTAGCGGGAGAGGGACGTTCAAAAACATTCAGTACTTC
CASSRPSGRGTFKNIQYF
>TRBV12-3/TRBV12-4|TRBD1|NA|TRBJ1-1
TGTGCCAGCAGTCCGGTCCCGGGACAGGGCCAAGCTTTCTTT
CASSPVPGQGQAFF
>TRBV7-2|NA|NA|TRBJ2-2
TGTGCCAGCAGTTTTGCAGGGTCCGACGGGGAGCTGTTTTTT
CASSFAGSDGELFF
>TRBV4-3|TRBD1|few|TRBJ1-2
TGCGCCAGCAGCCAAATACAGGGGTGGGACGGCTACACCTTC
CASSQIQGWDGYTF
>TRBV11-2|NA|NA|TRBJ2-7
TGTGCCAGCAGCCATGTACGGACTCTACCGACCTGGGCAAGAGATACCCAGTACTTC
CASSHVRTLPTWARDTQYF
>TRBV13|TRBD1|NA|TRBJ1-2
TGTGCCAGCAGCCTAATCAACTCCAGGGGGCGTATTAACTATGGCTACACCTTC
CASSLINSRGRINYGYTF
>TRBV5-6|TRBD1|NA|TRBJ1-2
TGTGCCAGCAGCCCGGTGGTGGTCGCAGGGGGCGCTGAGGGTGGCTACACCTTC
CASSPVVVAGGAEGGYTF
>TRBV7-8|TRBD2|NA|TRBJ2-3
TGTGCCAGCAGCTTGCGGGGGGTCACAGATACGCAGTATTTT
CASSLRGVTDTQYF
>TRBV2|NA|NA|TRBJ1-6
TGTGCCAGCAGTCCGGGGATACCCCTCCACTTT
CASSPGIPLHF
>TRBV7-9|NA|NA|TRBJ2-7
TGTGCCAGCAGCGCCGGCGGACTGAATTTACTCTACGAGCAGTACTTC
CASSAGGLNLLYEQYF
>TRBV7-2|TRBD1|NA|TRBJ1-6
TGTGCCAGCAGCTTCGATTGGACAGGGACGAATTCACCCCTCCACTTT
CASSFDWTGTNSPLHF
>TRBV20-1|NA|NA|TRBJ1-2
TGCAGTGCTAGTGACAGCCGTTATGGCTACACCTTC
CSASDSRYGYTF
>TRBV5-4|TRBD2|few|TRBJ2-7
TGTGCCAGCAGCTTGGAGCTAGCGGGAGGGCCAATGGGCGAGCAGTACTTC
CASSLELAGGPMGEQYF
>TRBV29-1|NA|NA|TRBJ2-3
TGCAGCGCCGGCCGCGTGACTAGCACAGATACGCAGTATTTT
CSAGRVTSTDTQYF
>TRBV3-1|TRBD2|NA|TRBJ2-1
TGTGCCAGCAGCCATCTCATAGCGGGAGTTGATCACAATGAGCAGTTCTTC
CASSHLIAGVDHNEQFF
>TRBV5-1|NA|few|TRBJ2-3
TGCGCCAGCTGTGAAGGTCTATTCGCAGCAGATACGCAGTATTTT
CASCEGLFAADTQYF
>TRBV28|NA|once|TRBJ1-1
TGTGCCAGCAGCCAACCGGTAGCGAACACTGAAGCTTTCTTT
CASSQPVANTEAFF
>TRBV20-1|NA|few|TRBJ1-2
TGCAGTGCTAGAGATAAGATGGGAGGAGGCTACACCTTC
CSARDKMGGGYTF
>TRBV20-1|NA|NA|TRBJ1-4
TGCAGTGCTGACACTCCCCGAGGGGAAAAACTGTTTTTT
CSADTPRGEKLFF
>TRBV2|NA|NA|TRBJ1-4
TGTGCCAGCAGTCTGGTACTTATTGAAAAACTGTTTTTT
CASSLVLIEKLFF
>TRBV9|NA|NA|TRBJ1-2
TGTGCCAGCACTGGTGTGAGCTACACCTTC
CASTGVSYTF
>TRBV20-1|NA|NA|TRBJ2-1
TGCAGTGCTAGAGATCCCGGGAGTACCCATTCCTACAATGAGCAGTTCTTC
CSARDPGSTHSYNEQFF
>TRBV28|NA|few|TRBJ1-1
TGTGCCAGTCGATTCCAGGGGCTGAACACTGAAGCTTTCTTT
CASRFQGLNTEAFF
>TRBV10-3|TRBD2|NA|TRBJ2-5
TGTGCCATCAGTGAGGGGAGACTAGCTGGCTATGAGACCCAGTACTTC
CAISEGRLAGYETQYF
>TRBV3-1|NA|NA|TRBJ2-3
TGTGCCAGCAGCCAAGACAGGACAACTGAGTTAACAGATACGCAGTATTTT
CASSQDRTTELTDTQYF
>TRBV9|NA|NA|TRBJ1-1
TGTGCCAGCAGCGTGGGAGCTCTGGGGAACACTGAAGCTTTCTTT
CASSVGALGNTEAFF
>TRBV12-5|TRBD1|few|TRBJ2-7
TGTGCTAGTGGTTCTGACAGGGCCTACGAGCAGTACTTC
CASGSDRAYEQYF
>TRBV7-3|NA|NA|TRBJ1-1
TGTGCCAGCAGTTTACTCAGGGCCATGAACACTGAAGCTTTCTTT
CASSLLRAMNTEAFF
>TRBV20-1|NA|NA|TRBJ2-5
TGCAGTGCTAGAGATACCGGGTCCCAAGAGACCCAGTACTTC
CSARDTGSQETQYF
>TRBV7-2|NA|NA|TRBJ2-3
TGTGCCAGCAGCTTAGAGGCCGGAGATACGCAGTATTTT
CASSLEAGDTQYF
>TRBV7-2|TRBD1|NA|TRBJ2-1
TGTGCCAGCAGCCGCTTCGGACAGGGCTCCTACAATGAGCAGTTCTTC
CASSRFGQGSYNEQFF
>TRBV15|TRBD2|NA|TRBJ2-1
TGTGCCACCGGCGAGAGCGGGAACAACAATGAGCAGTTCTTC
CATGESGNNNEQFF
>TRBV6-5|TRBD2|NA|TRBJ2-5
TGTGCCAGCAGAGTGAGACTAGCGGGTTTCCAAGAGACCCAGTACTTC
CASRVRLAGFQETQYF
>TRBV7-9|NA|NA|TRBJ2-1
TGTGCCAGCAGCTCCGGCAGAATCAATGAGCAGTTCTTC
CASSSGRINEQFF
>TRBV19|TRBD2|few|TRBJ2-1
TGTGCCCGACCGACTAGCGGGAGCTCAGATGAGCAGTTCTTC
CARPTSGSSDEQFF
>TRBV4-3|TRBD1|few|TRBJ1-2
TGCGCCAGCAGCCAAGCCGGAGGACAGGGAGGTGGCTACACCTTC
CASSQAGGQGGGYTF